Listed here are 25 T cell receptor beta chains from one sample, sequenced in a study of identical twins. TCRdb re-analysed the 5' RACE reads in MiXCR, keeping a single row per CDR3 protein. The sample holds 500,000 or so distinct CDR3 sequences, 13% to 15% seen once. The same data also went into a second study, on yellow fever vaccine responses in identical twins.

Specimen: CD4+ T cells sorted from blood. These receptors were obtained from a woman aged 18-29 years in good health.

This clonotype came up a few times. CDR3: CASSRSSVSDTQYF. CDR3 DNA: TGTGCCAGCAGCCGATCGTCGGTGTCGGATACGCAGTATTTT. The chain employs TRBV11-2 and TRBJ2-3; unclear D gene. CDR1 SGHAT and CDR2 FQNNGV come from the germline V gene. CDR3 length: 14 amino acids. Trimming left V 5 bases short and J 6 bases short, with 15 bases between. The whole variable domain, filled in from reference TRBV11-2 and TRBJ2-3, reads EAGVAQSPRYKIIEKRQSVAFWCNPISGHATLYWYQQILGQGPKLLIQFQNNGVVDDSQLPKDRFSAERLKGVDSTLKIQPAKLEDSAVYLCASSRSSVSDTQYFGPGTRLTVL.

The V and J genes are TRBV5-1 and TRBJ2-5, with D tentatively TRBD2 (6 bases). The V gene's germline CDR1 is SGHRS and CDR2 YFSETQ. This CDR3 contains 15 residues. Trimming took 4 bases from V and 9 from J, leaving 22 bases between them. CDR3 nucleotides: TGCGCCAGCAGCCTATCCGGGACTTGGGTTATGCCCCAGTACTTC. The encoded protein is CASSLSGTWVMPQYF.

This clonotype came up a few times. The chain recombines TRBV10-3 with TRBJ2-1; a weak D match, TRBD1 (6 bases). This CDR3 spans 16 amino acids. V was trimmed by 8 bases and J by 0 bases, leaving 17 bases between them. Germline CDR1 reads ENHRY; CDR2 reads SYGVKD. The CDR3 DNA reads as TGTGCCATCGCAGAAGGGGGTAGGAGCTCCTACAATGAGCAGTTCTTC. Protein: CAIAEGGRSSYNEQFF.

The chain combines TRBV28 with TRBJ2-1, with D possibly matching TRBD1 (6 bases). V lost 2 bases and J lost 5, with 16 bases in between. Germline CDR1 is MDHEN and CDR2 is SYDVKM. The length of the CDR3 is 16 residues. The CDR3 sequence: CASSLEAGTRNNEQFF. The CDR3, as DNA: TGTGCCAGCAGTTTAGAAGCCGGGACACGGAACAATGAGCAGTTCTTC.

This chain connects TRBV19 to TRBJ2-2; no clear D gene. CDR3 length: 14 amino acids. From germline, CDR1 is LNHDA and CDR2 SQIVND (reference sequence). V lost 4 bases to trimming and J lost 0 bases, with 6 bases between them. The CDR3 DNA is TGTGCCAGTAGTACCAAAGCGAACACCGGGGAGCTGTTTTTT. It translates to CASSTKANTGELFF.

This clonotype was seen more than once but under ten times. This chain links TRBV10-3 with TRBJ2-1, with D hard to call. Germline-derived CDR1 and CDR2 are ENHRY and SYGVKD. The CDR3 contains 14 residues. V was shortened by 0 bases and J by 4 bases, with 7 bases between the two germline ends. CDR3: CAISESFLYNEQFF. DNA for the CDR3: TGTGCCATCAGTGAGTCGTTTTTATACAATGAGCAGTTCTTC.

This clonotype was detected ten times or more. This sequence joins TRBV4-2 and TRBJ2-7; TRBD2 matches 7 bases. The CDR3 sequence is 16 residues long. With 1 base clipped from V and 1 base from J, the junction kept 7 bases outside the gene matches. From germline, CDR1 is LGHNA and CDR2 YNFKEQ. The CDR3 DNA follows: TGTGCCAGCAGCCAAGCGGGACTACGAGAGTCCTACGAGCAGTACTTC. It encodes CASSQAGLRESYEQYF.

In DNA form, the CDR3 reads TGTGCCAGCAGCTTCGCCGCGAACACCGGGGAGCTGTTTTTT. Translation gives CASSFAANTGELFF. The rearrangement uses TRBV7-2 and TRBJ2-2, with D unresolved. Trimming pared 3 bases from V and 0 bases from J, leaving 5 bases between. In germline, CDR1 is SGHTA, CDR2 FQGNSA. This CDR3 is built from 14 residues.

The CDR3 DNA reads TGTGCCAGCAGCTTAGCGGACACCACCCTCCACTTT. Amino acid sequence: CASSLADTTLHF. The J gene is TRBJ1-6, the V gene TRBV7-9; D might be TRBD1 (5 bases). The length of the CDR3 is 12 residues. V lost 0 bases and J 14 bases, leaving 8 bases between the germline ends. Germline V CDR1 and CDR2: SEHNR, FQNEAQ (reference sequence).

This clonotype was found a few times. J is TRBJ2-7 and V is TRBV10-3; D unresolved. The CDR3 contains 15 residues. V dropped 0 bases and J dropped 5 bases, with 14 bases sitting between them. Looked up from germline, CDR1 is ENHRY and CDR2 is SYGVKD. CDR3 residues: CAISESPVLQNEQYF. CDR3 in DNA: TGTGCCATCAGTGAGTCCCCGGTTCTACAGAACGAGCAGTACTTC.

This clonotype occurred many times. V usage is TRBV4-1 and J usage is TRBJ2-7, with 8 bases fitting TRBD1. Germline lookup yields CDR1 MGHRA and CDR2 YSYEKL. The length of the CDR3 is 13 residues. After removal of 3 bases from V and 3 bases from J, the junction contained 1 base not matched to a gene. For the CDR3, the DNA is TGCGCCAGCAGCCATACAGGGGGCTACGAGCAGTACTTC. Protein sequence: CASSHTGGYEQYF.

This clonotype was observed a few times. V and J are TRBV3-1 and TRBJ1-1; perhaps TRBD1 as D (6 bases). CDR1 is LGHDT, CDR2 YNNKEL, per germline (reference sequence). V was cut by 2 bases and J by 4 bases, with 14 bases left in between. The CDR3 consists of 15 residues. The CDR3 loop is CASSQSQGRGTEAFF. The CDR3 nucleotides are TGTGCCAGCAGCCAATCCCAGGGGCGCGGCACTGAAGCTTTCTTT.

This chain uses TRBV11-2 with TRBJ2-1; 7 bases match TRBD2. The CDR3 runs to 16 residues. V lost 4 bases to trimming and J lost 7 bases; unmatched junction nucleotides: 13. The germline V gene encodes CDR1 SGHAT and CDR2 FQNNGV. The chain's CDR3 is CASSSYSGRRGNEQFF. CDR3 DNA: TGTGCCAGCAGCTCATATAGCGGGCGACGGGGGAATGAGCAGTTCTTC.

This chain uses TRBV11-3 with TRBJ2-1; D is ambiguous. The CDR3 spans 13 residues. Trimming took 5 bases from V and 5 from J, leaving 10 bases between them. Germline values: CDR1 SGHNT, CDR2 YENEEA. The CDR3 coding sequence is TGTGCCAGCAGCAATGAACGTCACAATGAGCAGTTCTTC. Its translation: CASSNERHNEQFF.

This clonotype was observed many times. The CDR3 region is CASSQISKVLDTDTQYF. In DNA form, the CDR3 reads TGTGCCAGCAGTCAGATTTCCAAAGTACTGGACACAGATACGCAGTATTTT. This chain joins TRBV6-1 and TRBJ2-3; the D is unclear. Trimming stripped 5 bases from V and 2 bases from J, with 20 bases between. Germline V gives CDR1 MNHNS, CDR2 SASEGT. This CDR3 contains 17 residues.

CDR3 bases: TGTGCCAGTCGTACCGCAGGGAACGAGCAGTACTTC. Protein: CASRTAGNEQYF. The J gene is TRBJ2-7, the V gene TRBV28, with D perhaps TRBD1 (5 bases). Trimming left V 9 bases short and J 5 bases short, with 14 bases between. This CDR3 contains 12 residues. The germline V gene has CDR1 MDHEN and CDR2 SYDVKM.

In this sample, this clonotype turned up a few times. The chain links TRBV30 to TRBJ2-1; 8 nucleotides align to TRBD1. Germline CDR1 is GTSNPN and CDR2 is SVGIG (reference sequence). The V and J ends lost 5 bases and 6 bases, in that order; junction bases with no gene match: 0. The CDR3 is 11 residues long. The CDR3 DNA reads as TGTGCCTGGGGACAGGGCAATGAGCAGTTCTTC. It codes for CAWGQGNEQFF.

This clonotype was seen only a few times. V is TRBV9 and J is TRBJ2-5, with D perhaps matching TRBD1 or TRBD2 (5 bases each). In germline, CDR1 is SGDLS, CDR2 YYNGEE. The ends were cut back, 4 bases at V and 4 bases at J, with 14 bases in the middle. CDR3 size: 14 residues. The CDR3 is CASSPVGVRETQYF. For the CDR3, the DNA is TGTGCCAGCAGCCCCGTGGGGGTCCGAGAGACCCAGTACTTC.

This clonotype has a count of ten or more. The genes are TRBV2 and TRBJ2-7; D gene ambiguous. The ends were cut back, 1 base at V and 0 bases at J, with 10 bases in the middle. CDR1 SNHLY and CDR2 FYNNEI come from the germline V gene. The CDR3 has 15 residues. CDR3 loop: CASSEESFGSYEQYF. The CDR3 DNA reads TGTGCCAGCAGTGAAGAGAGTTTCGGCTCCTACGAGCAGTACTTC.

This clonotype was counted between two and nine times. The rearrangement uses TRBV30 and TRBJ2-2; D uncertain. Germline CDR1 and CDR2: GTSNPN and SVGIG (reference sequence). With 4 bases removed from V and 8 bases from J, the gap between germline ends came to 8 bases. CDR3 length: 11 residues. In nucleotides, the CDR3 is TGTGCCTGGACCCGAAGGGGGGAGCTGTTTTTT. Translating gives CAWTRRGELFF.

The J gene is TRBJ2-6, the V gene TRBV28, with D maybe TRBD2 (5 bases). V shed 2 bases and J shed 2 bases, with 22 bases lying between them. This CDR3 is 20 amino acids long. Per germline, CDR1 MDHEN and CDR2 SYDVKM. The CDR3 loop reads CASSLKVYGVGKTGANVLTF. In DNA, the CDR3 is TGTGCCAGCAGTTTAAAAGTTTACGGGGTGGGTAAGACTGGGGCCAACGTCCTGACTTTC.

This chain links TRBV11-1 with TRBJ2-4; TRBD1 agrees at 8 bases. Germline V lookup: CDR1 SGHAT, CDR2 FQDESV (reference sequence). Trimming cost V 4 bases and J 0 bases; bases outside gene matches: 14. The CDR3 loop spans 19 amino acids. Here the CDR3 reads CASSSAGTGGGLAKNIQYF. The CDR3, as DNA: TGTGCCAGCAGCTCCGCCGGGACAGGAGGAGGGTTAGCCAAAAACATTCAGTACTTC.

The chain joins TRBV24-1 to TRBJ2-1; 8 bases align to TRBD2. The junction had 12 bases not matched to a gene; V was cut back by 4 bases and J by 5 bases. The length of the CDR3 is 17 residues. Germline V CDR1 and CDR2: KGHDR, SFDVKD. CDR3 loop: CATSDSSSSGGNNEQFF. The CDR3 coding sequence is TGTGCCACCAGTGACTCCTCCTCGAGCGGGGGTAACAATGAGCAGTTCTTC.

Only a few counts were recorded for this clonotype. This rearrangement joins TRBV2 to TRBJ2-1; D is possibly TRBD2 (6 bases). This CDR3 is 14 amino acids long. Per germline, CDR1 SNHLY and CDR2 FYNNEI. Trimming stripped 7 bases from V and 0 bases from J, with 10 bases between. CDR3 bases: TGTGCCAGCAAGGACGGGAGCTCCTACAATGAGCAGTTCTTC. This encodes CASKDGSSYNEQFF.

Only a few counts were recorded for this clonotype. V is TRBV24-1 and J is TRBJ1-5; 9 bases match TRBD1. The CDR3 loop spans 15 amino acids. CDR1 and CDR2 (germline): KGHDR, SFDVKD. V shed 7 bases and J 4 bases; nucleotides not matched to a gene: 7. In DNA, the CDR3 is TGTGCCACCAGCGAGGGGACAGGGCTAAATCAGCCCCAGCATTTT. As protein: CATSEGTGLNQPQHF.